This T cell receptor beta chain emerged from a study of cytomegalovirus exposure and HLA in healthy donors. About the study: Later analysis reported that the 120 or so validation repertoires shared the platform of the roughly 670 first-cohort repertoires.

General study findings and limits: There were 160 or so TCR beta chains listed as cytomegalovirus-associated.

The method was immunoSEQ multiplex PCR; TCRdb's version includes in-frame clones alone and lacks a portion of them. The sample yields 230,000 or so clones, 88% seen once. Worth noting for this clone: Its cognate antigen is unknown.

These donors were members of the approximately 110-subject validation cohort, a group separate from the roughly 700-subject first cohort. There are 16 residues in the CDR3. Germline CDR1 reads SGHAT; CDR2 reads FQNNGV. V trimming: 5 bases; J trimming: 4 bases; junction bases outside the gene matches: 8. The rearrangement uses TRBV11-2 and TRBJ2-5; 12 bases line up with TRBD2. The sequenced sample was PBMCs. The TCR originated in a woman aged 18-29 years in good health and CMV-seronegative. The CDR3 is CASSPRILAGGETQYF. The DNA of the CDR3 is TGTGCCAGCAGCCCTAGAATACTAGCGGGAGGAGAGACCCAGTACTTC.